The rows below give T cell receptor beta chains drawn from one sample of a study of T cell responses to AZD1222 COVID-19 vaccine. Profiled with immunoSEQ multiplex PCR; TCRdb holds only in-frame clones, not every one. The sample carries about 90,000 clones, about 86% recorded once. This specimen was peripheral blood, taken on day 0 of AZD1222 vaccination. The receptors shown here come from an adult in good health. CDR3s include the opening cysteine and the closing phenylalanine or tryptophan. Each record gives: CDR3 protein, J gene, V gene.

CDR3 protein: CASRERDRGNSPLHF; J gene: TRBJ1-6; V gene: TRBV27
CDR3 protein: CASSLAGQPNTEAFF; J gene: TRBJ1-1; V gene: TRBV11-2
CDR3 protein: CASSSGTASAEAFF; J gene: TRBJ1-1; V gene: TRBV5-1
CDR3 protein: CASWKQGVSGQPQHF; J gene: TRBJ1-5; V gene: TRBV27
CDR3 protein: CASSQEGVGEQFF; J gene: TRBJ2-1; V gene: TRBV3-1/TRBV3-2
CDR3 protein: CASSRVSGVGYSPLHF; J gene: TRBJ1-6; V gene: TRBV6-6
CDR3 protein: CASSQPGLAGVTYEQYF; J gene: TRBJ2-7; V gene: TRBV3-1/TRBV3-2
CDR3 protein: CASSRGDEQFF; J gene: TRBJ2-1; V gene: TRBV4-2
CDR3 protein: CASSLGNENTEAFF; J gene: TRBJ1-1; V gene: TRBV5-8
CDR3 protein: CASSPSSGYTEAFF; J gene: TRBJ1-1; V gene: TRBV7-3
CDR3 protein: CASSLFGTENTGELFF; J gene: TRBJ2-2; V gene: TRBV27
CDR3 protein: CASSSQGQMNTEAFF; J gene: TRBJ1-1; V gene: TRBV19
CDR3 protein: CASSQVNLGFQETQYF; J gene: TRBJ2-5; V gene: TRBV4-1
CDR3 protein: CASSNPRRDRGAGYTF; J gene: TRBJ1-2; V gene: TRBV5-6
CDR3 protein: CASGSRGRTIGEQYF; J gene: TRBJ2-7; V gene: TRBV12-5